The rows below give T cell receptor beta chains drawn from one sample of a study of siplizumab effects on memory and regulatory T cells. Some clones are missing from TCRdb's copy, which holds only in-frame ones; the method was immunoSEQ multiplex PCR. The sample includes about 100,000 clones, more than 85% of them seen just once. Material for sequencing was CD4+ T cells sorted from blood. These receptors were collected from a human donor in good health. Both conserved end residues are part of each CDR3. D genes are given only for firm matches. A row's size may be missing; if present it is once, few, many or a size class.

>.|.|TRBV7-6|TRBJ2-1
TGTGCCAGCAGCTCGACTAGTGACGAGCAGTTCTTC
CASSSTSDEQFF
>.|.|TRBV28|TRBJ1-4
TGTGCCAGCAAATCCGGGGTTGACGAAAAACTGTTTTTT
CASKSGVDEKLFF
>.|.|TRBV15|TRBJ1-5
TGTGCCACCAGCAGAGATGGTTTGGGTAAGCCCCAGCATTTT
CATSRDGLGKPQHF
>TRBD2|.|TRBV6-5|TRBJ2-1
TGTGCCAGCAGTTACAGGGCTAGCGGGAGCGGCGAGCAGTTCTTC
CASSYRASGSGEQFF
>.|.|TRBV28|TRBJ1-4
TGTGCCAGCACCGAGGCAGGGTTTGAGGAAAAACTGTTTTTT
CASTEAGFEEKLFF
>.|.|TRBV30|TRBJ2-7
TGTGCCTGGAGACCAAGAGGGGGAACCTACGAGCAGTACTTC
CAWRPRGGTYEQYF
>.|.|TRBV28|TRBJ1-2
TGTGCCAGCCTGGGGACCTCGTATTATGGCTACACCTTC
CASLGTSYYGYTF
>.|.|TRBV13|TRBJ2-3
TGTGCCAGCAGCTTTCCGGGTGCAGTAAAAATCACAGATACGCAGTATTTT
CASSFPGAVKITDTQYF
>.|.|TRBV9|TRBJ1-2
TGTGCCAGCAGCGTTCGCCCAATACCCGTCCGCTTCTATGGCTACACCTTC
CASSVRPIPVRFYGYTF
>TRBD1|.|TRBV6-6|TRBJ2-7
TGTGCCAGCAGCATAAACCCCGGGACAGGGGGCTACGAGCAGTACTTC
CASSINPGTGGYEQYF
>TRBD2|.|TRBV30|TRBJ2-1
TGTGCCTGGGGTGGACTAGCGGGAGGAACCGAGCAGTTCTTC
CAWGGLAGGTEQFF
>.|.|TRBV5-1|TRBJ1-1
TGCGCCAGCAGCCGACAATTGAACACTGAAGCTTTCTTT
CASSRQLNTEAFF
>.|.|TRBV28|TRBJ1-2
TGTGCCAGCAGTTGGGGTGATCATGGCTACACCTTC
CASSWGDHGYTF
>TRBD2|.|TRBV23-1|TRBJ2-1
TGCGCGTCTCCACCCGGACTAGCGGGAGGGATAAACAAATACAATGAGCAGTTCTTC
CASPPGLAGGINKYNEQFF
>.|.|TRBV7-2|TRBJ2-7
TGTGCCAGCAGGAAAGATGTAAGGAGCTCCTACGAGCAGTACTTC
CASRKDVRSSYEQYF
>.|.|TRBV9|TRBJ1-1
TGTGCCAGCAGCGCTACCACACGGGGGGTGGCTTTCTTT
CASSATTRGVAFF
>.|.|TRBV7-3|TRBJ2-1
TGTGCCAGCAGCTTAACGGTGGACCTAAACAATGAGCAGTTCTTC
CASSLTVDLNNEQFF
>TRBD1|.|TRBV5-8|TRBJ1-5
TGTGCCAGCAGCATGAGGACAGGGTGGGGGCAGCCCCAGCATTTT
CASSMRTGWGQPQHF
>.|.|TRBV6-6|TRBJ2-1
TGTGCCAGCAGTTATCCGGTAGGCAGCTCCTACAATGAGCAGTTCTTC
CASSYPVGSSYNEQFF
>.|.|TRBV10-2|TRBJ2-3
TGCGCCAGCCTGGGTACAGGAGTAACAGATACGCAGTATTTT
CASLGTGVTDTQYF
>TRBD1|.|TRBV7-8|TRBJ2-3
TGTGCCAGCAGCTTAGCGAACAGGGGGCTAACAGATACGCAGTATTTT
CASSLANRGLTDTQYF
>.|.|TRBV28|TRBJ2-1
TGTGCCAGCAGCCCTCTGCCGCCCAGTAGGCAGTTCTTC
CASSPLPPSRQFF
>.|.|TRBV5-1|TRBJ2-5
TGCGCCAGCAGCGTTCTGGGCCGGGAGAGACAGACCCAGTACTTC
CASSVLGRERQTQYF
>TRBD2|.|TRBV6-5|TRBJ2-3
TGTGCCAGCAGATATAGCGGGAGGGTCGCAGATACGCAGTATTTT
CASRYSGRVADTQYF
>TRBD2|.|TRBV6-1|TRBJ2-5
TGTGCCAGCAGTGATAACGGGAGGGAGACCCAGTACTTC
CASSDNGRETQYF
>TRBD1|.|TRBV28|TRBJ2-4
TGTGCCAGCAGCGCGACCGGGACAGGGCAAAACATTCAGTACTTC
CASSATGTGQNIQYF
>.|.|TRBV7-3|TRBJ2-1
TGTGCCAGCAGCTTAAGTGGGAGGAAGAAAAATGAGCAGTTCTTC
CASSLSGRKKNEQFF
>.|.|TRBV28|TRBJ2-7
TGTGCCAGCGTCCCTCAGGGGGGCTCCTACGAGCAGTACTTC
CASVPQGGSYEQYF
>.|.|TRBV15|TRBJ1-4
TGTGCCACCAGCAGAGAGATTGGCAGGGGTAATGAAAAACTGTTTTTT
CATSREIGRGNEKLFF
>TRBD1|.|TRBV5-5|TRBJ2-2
TGTGCCAGCAGCTTGAACACAGGGGGCCCCGGGGAGCTGTTTTTT
CASSLNTGGPGELFF
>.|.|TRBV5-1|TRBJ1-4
TGCGCCAGCAGGGACACATCAACGGGGACTAATGAAAAACTGTTTTTT
CASRDTSTGTNEKLFF
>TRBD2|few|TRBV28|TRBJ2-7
TGTGCCAGCAGTCGGACTAGCGTAAGAAACGAGCAGTACTTC
CASSRTSVRNEQYF
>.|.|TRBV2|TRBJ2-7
TGTGCCAGCAGCACGCAGGGAAGAGGCTCCTACGAGCAGTACTTC
CASSTQGRGSYEQYF
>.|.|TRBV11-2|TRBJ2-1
TGTGCCAGCAGCTTAGGCGGGACCTCCTACAATGAGCAGTTCTTC
CASSLGGTSYNEQFF
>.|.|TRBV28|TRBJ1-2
TGTGCCAGCAGCTCGACAGGAGTTTCCGATGGCTACACCTTC
CASSSTGVSDGYTF
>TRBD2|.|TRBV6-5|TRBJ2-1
TGTGCCAGCAGTTACGGGACTAGCGGGAGCTACAATGAGCAGTTCTTC
CASSYGTSGSYNEQFF
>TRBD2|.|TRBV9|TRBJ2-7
TGTGCCAGCAGTTGGACTAGCAGCTCCTACGAGCAGTACTTC
CASSWTSSSYEQYF
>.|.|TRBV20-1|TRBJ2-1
TGCAGTGCCCTGTCTGTTGGTGAGCAGTTCTTC
CSALSVGEQFF
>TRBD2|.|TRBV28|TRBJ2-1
TGTGCCAGCAGTTTTCAGAGCGGGACGCAAGTTGGGCAGTTCTTC
CASSFQSGTQVGQFF
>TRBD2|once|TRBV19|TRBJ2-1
TGTGCCAGTAGTACAGGTGGGACTATTACCAATGAGCAGTTCTTC
CASSTGGTITNEQFF
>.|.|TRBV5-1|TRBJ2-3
TGCGCCAGCAGCCCCTCTTCAGATACGCAGTATTTT
CASSPSSDTQYF
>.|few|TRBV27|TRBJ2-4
TGTGCCAGCAGTTTGACTAGTTTTGACGGAAACATTCAGTACTTC
CASSLTSFDGNIQYF
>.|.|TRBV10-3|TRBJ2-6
TGTGCCATCAGCGCCCCAAGCTCTGGGGCCAACGTCCTGACTTTC
CAISAPSSGANVLTF
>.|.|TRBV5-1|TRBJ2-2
TGCGCCAGCAGCTTGGTTCAGGGTCTCGGGGAGCTGTTTTTT
CASSLVQGLGELFF
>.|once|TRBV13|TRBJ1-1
TGTGCCAGCAGAGTGTCGGGGTCGGGACGGGCTTTCTTT
CASRVSGSGRAFF
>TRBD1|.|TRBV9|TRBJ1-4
TGTGCCAGCAGCGGGACCTGGGACAGGGGCGAAAAACTGTTTTTT
CASSGTWDRGEKLFF
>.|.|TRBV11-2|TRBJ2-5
TGTGCCAGCAACCATTATTCTCAAGAGACCCAGTACTTC
CASNHYSQETQYF
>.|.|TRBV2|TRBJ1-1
TGTGCCAGCAGTATCCGGGACAAGAACACTGAAGCTTTCTTT
CASSIRDKNTEAFF
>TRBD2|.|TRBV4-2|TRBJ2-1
TGTGCCAGCAGCCAGGCTAGCGGGGGGGACCATGAGCAGTTCTTC
CASSQASGGDHEQFF
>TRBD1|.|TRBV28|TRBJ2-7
TGTGCCAGCAGATTAAGGCCCGGGTGGTCGGATTCGGGGACAGCCCCCTACGAGCAGTACTTC
CASRLRPGWSDSGTAPYEQYF
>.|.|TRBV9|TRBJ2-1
TGTGCCAGCAGCCCTAGTAGGGGGACTGTCCTAGAGCAGTTCTTC
CASSPSRGTVLEQFF
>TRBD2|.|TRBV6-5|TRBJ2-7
TGTGCCAGCAGTTACTCTAGCGGGAGTTTCGACGAGCAGTACTTC
CASSYSSGSFDEQYF
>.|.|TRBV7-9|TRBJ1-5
TGTGCCAGCAGCTTAGGGGATGCTGGCAATCAGCCCCAGCATTTT
CASSLGDAGNQPQHF
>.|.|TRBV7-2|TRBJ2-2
TGTGCCAGCAGCTTTTCTGGGAGCACCGGGGAGCTGTTTTTT
CASSFSGSTGELFF
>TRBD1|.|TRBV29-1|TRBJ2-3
TGCAGCGTTGATGCCTGGACAGGGAAAGAGGCAGATACGCAGTATTTT
CSVDAWTGKEADTQYF